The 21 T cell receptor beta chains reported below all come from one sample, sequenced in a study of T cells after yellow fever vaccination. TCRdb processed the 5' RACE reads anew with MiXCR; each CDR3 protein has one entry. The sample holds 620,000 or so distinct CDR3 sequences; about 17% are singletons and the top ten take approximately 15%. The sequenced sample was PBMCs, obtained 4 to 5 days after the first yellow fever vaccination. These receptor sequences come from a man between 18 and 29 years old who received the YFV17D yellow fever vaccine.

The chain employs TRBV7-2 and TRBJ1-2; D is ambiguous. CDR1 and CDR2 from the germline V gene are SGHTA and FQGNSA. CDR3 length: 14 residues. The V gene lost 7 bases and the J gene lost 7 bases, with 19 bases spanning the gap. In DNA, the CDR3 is TGTGCCAGCACCTCGTCCGGGTGGGATCGTGGCTACACCTTC. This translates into CASTSSGWDRGYTF.

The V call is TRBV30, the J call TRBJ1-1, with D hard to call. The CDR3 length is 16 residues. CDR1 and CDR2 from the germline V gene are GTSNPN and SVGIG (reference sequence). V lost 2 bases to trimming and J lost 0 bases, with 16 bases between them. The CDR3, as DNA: TGTGCCTGGAGTCCAGGATCAGTTTACATGAACACTGAAGCTTTCTTT. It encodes CAWSPGSVYMNTEAFF.

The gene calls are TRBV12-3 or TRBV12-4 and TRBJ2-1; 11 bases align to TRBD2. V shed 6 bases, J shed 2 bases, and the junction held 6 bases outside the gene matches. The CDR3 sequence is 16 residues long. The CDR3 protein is CASSRTSGPTYNEQFF. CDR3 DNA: TGTGCCAGCAGCCGGACTAGCGGGCCTACCTACAATGAGCAGTTCTTC.

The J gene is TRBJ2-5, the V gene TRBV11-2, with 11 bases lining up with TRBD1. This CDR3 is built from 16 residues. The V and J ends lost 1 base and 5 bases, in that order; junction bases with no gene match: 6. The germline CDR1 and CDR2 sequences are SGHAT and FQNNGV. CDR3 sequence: CASSLGGQGAWETQYF. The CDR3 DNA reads TGTGCCAGCAGCTTAGGAGGACAGGGGGCATGGGAGACCCAGTACTTC.

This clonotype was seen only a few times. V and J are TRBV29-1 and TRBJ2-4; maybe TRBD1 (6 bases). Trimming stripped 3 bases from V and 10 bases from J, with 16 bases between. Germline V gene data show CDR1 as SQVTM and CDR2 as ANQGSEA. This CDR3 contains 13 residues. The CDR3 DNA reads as TGCAGCGTTGAGATGGGGGCCTCGGGTATTCAGTACTTC. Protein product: CSVEMGASGIQYF.

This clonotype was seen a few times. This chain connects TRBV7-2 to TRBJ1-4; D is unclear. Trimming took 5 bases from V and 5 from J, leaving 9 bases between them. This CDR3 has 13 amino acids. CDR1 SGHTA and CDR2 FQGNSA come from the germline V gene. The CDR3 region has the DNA TGTGCCAGCAGCCTGAAATGGAATGAAAAACTGTTTTTT. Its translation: CASSLKWNEKLFF.

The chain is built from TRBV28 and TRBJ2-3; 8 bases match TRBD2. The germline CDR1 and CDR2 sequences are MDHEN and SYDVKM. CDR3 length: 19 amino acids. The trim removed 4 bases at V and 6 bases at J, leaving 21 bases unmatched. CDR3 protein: CASSSYTEPGGQGADTQYF. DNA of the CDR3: TGTGCCAGCAGTTCTTATACGGAGCCGGGGGGGCAGGGCGCCGATACGCAGTATTTT.

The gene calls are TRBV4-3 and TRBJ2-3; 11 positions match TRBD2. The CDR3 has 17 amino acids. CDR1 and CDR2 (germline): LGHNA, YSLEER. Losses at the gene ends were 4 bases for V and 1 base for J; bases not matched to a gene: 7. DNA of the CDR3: TGCGCCAGCAGCCGGTTAGCGGGGGGGCGAGGCACAGATACGCAGTATTTT. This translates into CASSRLAGGRGTDTQYF.

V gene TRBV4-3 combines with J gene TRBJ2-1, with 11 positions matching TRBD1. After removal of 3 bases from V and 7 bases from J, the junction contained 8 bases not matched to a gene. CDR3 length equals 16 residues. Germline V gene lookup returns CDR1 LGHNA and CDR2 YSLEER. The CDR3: CASSQRGQGAQNEQFF. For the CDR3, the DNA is TGCGCCAGCAGCCAGAGAGGACAGGGGGCGCAGAATGAGCAGTTCTTC.

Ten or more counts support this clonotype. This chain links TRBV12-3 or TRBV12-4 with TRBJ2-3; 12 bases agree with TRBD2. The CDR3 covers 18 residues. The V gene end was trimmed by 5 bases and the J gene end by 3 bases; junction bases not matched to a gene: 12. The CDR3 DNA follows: TGTGCCAGCAGTCGCGACTGGGCTAGCGGGGGGGCTACAGATACGCAGTATTTT. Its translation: CASSRDWASGGATDTQYF.

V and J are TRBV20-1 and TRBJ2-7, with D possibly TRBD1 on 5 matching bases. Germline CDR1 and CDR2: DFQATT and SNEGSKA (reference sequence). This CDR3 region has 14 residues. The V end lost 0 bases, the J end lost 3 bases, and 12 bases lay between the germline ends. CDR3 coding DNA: TGCAGTGCTAGAGATGGAAGGGGCCGCTACGAGCAGTACTTC. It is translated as CSARDGRGRYEQYF.

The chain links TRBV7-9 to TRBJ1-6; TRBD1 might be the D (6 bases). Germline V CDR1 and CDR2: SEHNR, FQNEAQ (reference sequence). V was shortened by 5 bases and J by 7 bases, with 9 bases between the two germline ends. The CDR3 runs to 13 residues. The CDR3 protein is CASSEGGNSPLHF. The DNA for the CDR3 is TGTGCCAGCAGCGAGGGGGGGAATTCACCCCTCCACTTT.

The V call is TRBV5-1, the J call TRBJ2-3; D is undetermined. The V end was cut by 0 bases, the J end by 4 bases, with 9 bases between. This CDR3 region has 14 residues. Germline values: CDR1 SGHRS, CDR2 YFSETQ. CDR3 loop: CASSLGIGSDTQYF. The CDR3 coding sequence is TGCGCCAGCAGCTTGGGAATAGGCTCAGATACGCAGTATTTT.

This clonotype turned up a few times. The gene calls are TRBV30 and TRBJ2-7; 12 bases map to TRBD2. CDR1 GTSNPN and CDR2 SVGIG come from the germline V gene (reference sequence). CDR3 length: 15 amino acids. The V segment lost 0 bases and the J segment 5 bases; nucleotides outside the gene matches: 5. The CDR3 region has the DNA TGTGCCTGGAGTGTACTAGCGGGGGGCCTCGACGAGCAGTACTTC. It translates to CAWSVLAGGLDEQYF.

CDR3 region: CSALRTGRGQPQHF. CDR3 DNA: TGCAGTGCTCTTCGGACAGGGAGGGGTCAGCCCCAGCATTTT. The chain recombines TRBV20-1 with TRBJ1-5, with 8 nucleotides matching TRBD1. Germline CDR1 is DFQATT and CDR2 is SNEGSKA (reference sequence). With V trimmed by 5 bases and J by 6 bases, 9 bases remained unmatched. This CDR3 region has 14 residues.

CDR3 sequence (DNA): TGCGCCAGCAGCCTGGAGCCAGGGGCAGACACTGAAGCTTTCTTT. Translated: CASSLEPGADTEAFF. The chain combines TRBV5-1 with TRBJ1-1, with D tentatively TRBD1 (6 bases). Between the trimmed V and J ends, which lost 4 bases and 3 bases, there was a span of 16 bases. The CDR3 contains 15 residues. The germline CDR1 and CDR2 sequences are SGHRS and YFSETQ.

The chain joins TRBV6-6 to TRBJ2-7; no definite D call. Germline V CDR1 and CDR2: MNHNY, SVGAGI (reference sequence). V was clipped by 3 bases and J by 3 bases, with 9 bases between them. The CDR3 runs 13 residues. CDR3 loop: CASSYPTGYEQYF. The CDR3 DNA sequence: TGTGCCAGCAGTTATCCGACCGGCTACGAGCAGTACTTC.

As DNA, the CDR3 is TGTGCCAGTAGTATTGGTGTCGGGGGCTACGAGCAGTACTTC. This gives the protein CASSIGVGGYEQYF. The chain carries TRBV19 and TRBJ2-7; a weak D match, TRBD2 (6 bases). V dropped 3 bases and J dropped 3 bases, with 12 bases sitting between them. Looked up from germline, CDR1 is LNHDA and CDR2 is SQIVND (reference sequence). This CDR3 is 14 amino acids long.

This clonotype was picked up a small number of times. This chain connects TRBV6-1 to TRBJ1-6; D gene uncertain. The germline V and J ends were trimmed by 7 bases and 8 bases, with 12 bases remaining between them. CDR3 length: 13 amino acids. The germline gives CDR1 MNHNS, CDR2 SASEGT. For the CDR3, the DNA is TGTGCCAGCACGTATATGGGTGATTCACCCCTCCACTTT. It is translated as CASTYMGDSPLHF.

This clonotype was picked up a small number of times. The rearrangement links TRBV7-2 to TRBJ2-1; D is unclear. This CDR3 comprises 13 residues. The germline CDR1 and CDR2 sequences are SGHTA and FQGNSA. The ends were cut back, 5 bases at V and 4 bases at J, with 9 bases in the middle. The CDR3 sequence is CASSQDLYNEQFF. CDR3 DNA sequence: TGTGCCAGCAGCCAAGACTTATACAATGAGCAGTTCTTC. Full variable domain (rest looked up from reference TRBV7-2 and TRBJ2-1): GAGVSQSPSNKVTEKGKDVELRCDPISGHTALYWYRQSLGQGLEFLIYFQGNSAPDKSGLPSDRFSAERTGGSVSTLTIQRTQQEDSAVYLCASSQDLYNEQFFGPGTRLTVL.

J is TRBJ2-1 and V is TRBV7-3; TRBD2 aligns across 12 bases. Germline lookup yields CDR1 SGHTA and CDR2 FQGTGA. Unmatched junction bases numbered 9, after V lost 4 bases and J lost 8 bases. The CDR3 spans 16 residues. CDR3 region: CASSSTGLAGWDEQFF. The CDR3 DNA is TGTGCCAGCAGCTCCACTGGACTAGCGGGGTGGGATGAGCAGTTCTTC.